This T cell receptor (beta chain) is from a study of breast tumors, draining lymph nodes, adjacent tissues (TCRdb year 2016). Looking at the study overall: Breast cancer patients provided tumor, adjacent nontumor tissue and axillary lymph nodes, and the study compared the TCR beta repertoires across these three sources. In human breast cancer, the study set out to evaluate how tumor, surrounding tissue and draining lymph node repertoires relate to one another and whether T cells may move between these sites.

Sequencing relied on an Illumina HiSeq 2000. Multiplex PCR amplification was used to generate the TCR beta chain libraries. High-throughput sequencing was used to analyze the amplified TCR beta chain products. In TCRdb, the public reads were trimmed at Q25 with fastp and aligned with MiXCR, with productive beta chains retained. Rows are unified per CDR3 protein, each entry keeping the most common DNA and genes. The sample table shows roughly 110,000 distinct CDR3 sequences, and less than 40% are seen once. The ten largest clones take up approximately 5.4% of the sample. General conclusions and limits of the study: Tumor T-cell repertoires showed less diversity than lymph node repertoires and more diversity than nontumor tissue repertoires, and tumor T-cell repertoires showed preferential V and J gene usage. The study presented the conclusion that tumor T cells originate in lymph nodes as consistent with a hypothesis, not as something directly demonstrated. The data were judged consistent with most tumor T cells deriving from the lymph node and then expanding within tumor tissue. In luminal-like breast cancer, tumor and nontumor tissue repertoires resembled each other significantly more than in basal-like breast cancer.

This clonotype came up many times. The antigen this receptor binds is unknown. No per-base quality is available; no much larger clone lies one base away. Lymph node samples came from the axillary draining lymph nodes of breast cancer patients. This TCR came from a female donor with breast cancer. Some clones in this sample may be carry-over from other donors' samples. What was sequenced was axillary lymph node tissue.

CDR3 protein: CASTGTTVKETQYF. The nucleotide sequence reads as follows: TGTGCCAGCACCGGGACTACCGTTAAAGAGACCCAGTACTTC. The chain was built from TRBV5-4 and TRBJ2-5; TRBD2 matches 7 bases in the middle. V is trimmed back by 6 bases and J by 3 bases, and the junction contains 8 bases that no gene match accounts for. CDR1 SGHNT and CDR2 YYREEE were looked up in the germline V gene (reference sequence). The CDR3 goes from the cysteine to the phenylalanine over 14 residues. Of all the DNA, just the CDR3 is kept, 42 bases in frame from base 1.